These T cell receptor beta chains were read from a single sample in a study of CD8+ T cells in alopecia areata. Clones were read by immunoSEQ multiplex PCR, and TCRdb kept only the in-frame ones, dropping some. The sample has over 150,000 clones, about three fifths seen once. Material: CD4+ T cells sorted from blood, obtained at week 4, from a patient treated with tofacitinib. The receptors were sampled from a human donor with alopecia areata. The CDR3 runs from the conserved cysteine through the conserved F or W. Each record gives: V gene, J gene, CDR3 protein.

V gene: TRBV29-1; J gene: TRBJ2-1; CDR3 protein: CSVSTGTSGHEQFF
V gene: TRBV29-1; J gene: TRBJ2-4; CDR3 protein: CSVESGTGEVKNIQYF
V gene: TRBV29-1; J gene: TRBJ1-1; CDR3 protein: CSVDGGGAEAFF
V gene: TRBV15; J gene: TRBJ2-5; CDR3 protein: CATSRRTTRGETQYF
V gene: TRBV30; J gene: TRBJ2-1; CDR3 protein: CARGRSSYNEQFF
V gene: TRBV4-2; J gene: TRBJ1-1; CDR3 protein: CASSPGQRNTEAFF
V gene: TRBV29-1; J gene: TRBJ1-4; CDR3 protein: CSVTWDSQTNEKLFF
V gene: TRBV29-1; J gene: TRBJ2-3; CDR3 protein: CSVESRTSGRTDTQYF
V gene: TRBV18; J gene: TRBJ2-2; CDR3 protein: CASSPREQNTGELFF
V gene: TRBV11-1; J gene: TRBJ2-2; CDR3 protein: CASSGGVRGRELFF
V gene: TRBV20-1; J gene: TRBJ1-2; CDR3 protein: CSKTGGGYTF
V gene: TRBV11-2; J gene: TRBJ1-1; CDR3 protein: CASSSPGGLNTEAFF
V gene: TRBV28; J gene: TRBJ2-5; CDR3 protein: CASSLGLGFQETQYF
V gene: TRBV30; J gene: TRBJ1-5; CDR3 protein: CAWSLGRAFGNQPQHF